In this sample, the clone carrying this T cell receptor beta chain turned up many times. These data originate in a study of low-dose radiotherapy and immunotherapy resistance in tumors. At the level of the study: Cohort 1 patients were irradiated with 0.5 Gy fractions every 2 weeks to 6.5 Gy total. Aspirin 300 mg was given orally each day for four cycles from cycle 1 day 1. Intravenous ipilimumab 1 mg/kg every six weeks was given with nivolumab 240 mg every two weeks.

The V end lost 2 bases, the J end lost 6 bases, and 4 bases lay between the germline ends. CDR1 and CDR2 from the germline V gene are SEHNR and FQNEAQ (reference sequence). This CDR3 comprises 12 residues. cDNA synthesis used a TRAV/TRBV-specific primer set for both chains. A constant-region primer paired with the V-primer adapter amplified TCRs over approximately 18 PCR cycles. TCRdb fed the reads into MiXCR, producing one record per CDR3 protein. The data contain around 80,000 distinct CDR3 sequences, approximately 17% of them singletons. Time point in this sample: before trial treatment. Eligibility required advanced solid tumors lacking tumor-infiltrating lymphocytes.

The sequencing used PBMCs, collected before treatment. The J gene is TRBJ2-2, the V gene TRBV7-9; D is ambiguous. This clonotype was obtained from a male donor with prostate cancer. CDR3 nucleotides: TGTGCCAGCAGCTTATCTGCCGGGGAGCTGTTTTTT. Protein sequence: CASSLSAGELFF.